This T cell receptor beta chain was obtained from a study of Graves' ophthalmopathy and Graves' hyperthyroidism. Whole-study findings and limits: Between ophthalmopathy and stable hyperthyroidism, a 13-signature model drew a separation with roughly 88% sensitivity and around 80% specificity.

Comment on this clonotype: No antigen is known for it.

The CDR3 contains 15 residues. The V gene lost 7 bases and the J gene lost 2 bases, with 17 bases spanning the gap. Germline V gene data show CDR1 as MNHEY and CDR2 as SMNVEV (reference sequence). Amplification of the TCR beta CDR3 regions used RNA transcripts (as template). First-round RT-PCR employed HTBI primers, with a second-round multiplex PCR after it. Each CDR3 protein gets one entry after TCRdb re-called the multiplex PCR reads with MiXCR. Of around 1,200,000 distinct CDR3 sequences in the sample, about two fifths were seen once. Sequencing was done on a sample of peripheral blood or thyroid tissue (not recorded which). The genes are TRBV27 and TRBJ2-5; D could derive from TRBD1 or TRBD2 (5 bases each). This receptor was obtained from an adult man with Graves' hyperthyroidism. The CDR3 loop reads CASKGWGSGQETQYF. For the CDR3, the DNA is TGTGCCAGCAAGGGATGGGGCAGCGGACAAGAGACCCAGTACTTC.